This TCR beta chain appears in the sequencing data of a study of blood T cell repertoires in COVID-19. Overall study: Some COVID-19 samples were acute and others convalescent; all came from the United States, Italy and Spain. PBMCs, B-cell-depleted T cells, or T cells provided the cDNA or gDNA that made up the material.

Cohort 3 donors were reported recovered after two negative PCRs, clearance, or symptom resolution. Authors' analysis steps: Scientists estimated how many nucleated cells there were by amplifying reference gene primers. Sequencing was performed with immunoSEQ multiplex PCR; in TCRdb, only in-frame clones are kept and a portion is missing. V, J and clone size reflect that table, while D and trimming were determined from the DNA. The top ten clones hold roughly 6.2% of a sample with 280,000 or so clones, approximately 88% of them seen once. Trimming shortened V by 1 base and J by 6 bases, and 12 bases separated the two germline ends. CDR1 SEHNR and CDR2 FQNEAQ come from the germline V gene (reference sequence). The CDR3 loop spans 14 amino acids.

This chain uses TRBV7-9 with TRBJ1-2; D perhaps matches TRBD1 (5 bases). This TCR derives from a woman aged 40 to 55 who had recovered from COVID-19. The sequenced sample consisted of PBMCs or T cells enriched from blood (not recorded which). CDR3 nucleotides: TGTGCCAGCAGCTTAGTTCAGGGCCCGGATGGCTACACCTTC. Protein: CASSLVQGPDGYTF.